This is a list of T cell receptor beta chains from one sample in a study of blood T cell repertoires in COVID-19. The assay was immunoSEQ multiplex PCR, and TCRdb's table has in-frame clones only and misses some. This sample has a few hundred thousand clones, with approximately 85% found just once. Sequences were obtained from peripheral blood. These receptors all stem from a human donor in a cohort sampled during active COVID-19. Both conserved end residues are part of each CDR3. A D gene is named only where the DNA matches it firmly. Clone size is stated in some rows and not others, as once, few, many or a class when expanded.

CASGSGGETQYF,TGTGCTAGTGGTTCTGGGGGGGAGACCCAGTACTTC,TRBV12-5,.,TRBJ2-5,.
CASRNKGAHTDTQYF,TGTGCCAGCAGAAACAAAGGGGCCCACACAGATACGCAGTATTTT,TRBV6-5,few,TRBJ2-3,.
CATSRGWETGANYGYTF,TGTGCCACCAGCAGAGGTTGGGAGACAGGGGCGAACTATGGCTACACCTTC,TRBV15,.,TRBJ1-2,TRBD1
CASSPPTGGNQPQHF,TGTGCCAGCTCACCCCCGACAGGGGGCAATCAGCCCCAGCATTTT,TRBV18,.,TRBJ1-5,TRBD1
CASSESYRGTEAFF,TGCGCCAGCAGTGAGTCCTACCGCGGGACTGAAGCTTTCTTT,TRBV10-1,.,TRBJ1-1,.
CASSRAGYGELFF,TGTGCCAGCAGCCGGGCGGGGTATGGGGAGCTGTTTTTT,TRBV9,.,TRBJ2-2,.
CASSLSSRTGGPGETQYF,TGTGCCAGCAGTTTATCGAGTCGGACAGGGGGCCCGGGAGAGACCCAGTACTTC,TRBV27,.,TRBJ2-5,TRBD1
CASSDKGRDYGYTF,TGTGCCAGCAGTGATAAGGGGAGGGACTATGGCTACACCTTC,TRBV6-1,few,TRBJ1-2,.
CASSLDGMNTEAFF,TGCGCCAGCAGCTTGGACGGGATGAACACTGAAGCTTTCTTT,TRBV5-1,many,TRBJ1-1,.
CASSPTGSSNQPQHF,TGTGCCAGCAGCCCTACGGGTTCAAGCAATCAGCCCCAGCATTTT,TRBV7-9,.,TRBJ1-5,.
CASSLGDRGTYGYTF,TGCGCCAGCAGCTTGGGGGACAGGGGAACCTATGGCTACACCTTC,TRBV5-1,.,TRBJ1-2,TRBD1
CASSQNAWGQGHTEAFF,TGTGCCAGCAGCCAGAATGCTTGGGGACAGGGTCACACTGAAGCTTTCTTT,TRBV3-1/TRBV3-2,.,TRBJ1-1,TRBD1
CASSAGDRSDDGYTF,TGTGCCAGCAGCGCGGGGGACAGGTCGGACGATGGCTACACCTTC,TRBV7-9,.,TRBJ1-2,TRBD1
CASKGQGTYTGELFF,TGTGCCAGCAAGGGACAGGGGACCTACACCGGGGAGCTGTTTTTT,TRBV7-8,.,TRBJ2-2,TRBD1
CATSDHRQGFPNEQFF,TGTGCCACCAGTGATCACAGACAGGGATTCCCTAATGAGCAGTTCTTC,TRBV24-1,few,TRBJ2-1,TRBD1
CASSLTTGGGYTF,TGTGCCAGCAGCCTTACGACAGGGGGAGGCTACACCTTC,TRBV27,.,TRBJ1-2,TRBD1
CASGPYGGGTEAFF,TGTGCCAGCGGCCCATACGGGGGGGGCACTGAAGCTTTCTTT,TRBV5-4,.,TRBJ1-1,.
CASSQAADTQYF,TGTGCCAGCAGCCAAGCGGCAGATACGCAGTATTTT,TRBV3-1/TRBV3-2,.,TRBJ2-3,.
CASSIQQGSYGYTF,TGTGCCAGTAGTATCCAGCAGGGGAGCTATGGCTACACCTTC,TRBV19,.,TRBJ1-2,.
CASSPSSGRDTEAFF,TGTGCCAGCAGCCCTAGCTCAGGGAGGGACACTGAAGCTTTCTTT,TRBV5-4,.,TRBJ1-1,.
CASSKAPSGLRDQAKNIQYF,TGTGCCAGCAGCAAAGCCCCCTCGGGACTCCGCGATCAGGCCAAAAACATTCAGTACTTC,TRBV7-3,.,TRBJ2-4,.
CASSQVLTRVDYGYTF,TGTGCCAGCAGCCAAGTCTTAACCAGGGTCGACTATGGCTACACCTTC,TRBV3-1/TRBV3-2,once,TRBJ1-2,.
CSALGVFQFF,TGCAGTGCTTTAGGGGTATTTCAGTTCTTC,TRBV20-1,.,TRBJ2-1,.
CAIQQTGNNSPLHF,TGTGCCATCCAACAGACAGGCAATAATTCACCCCTCCACTTT,TRBV10-3,.,TRBJ1-6,.
CASSQTGLGTQYF,TGTGCCAGCAGTCAGACAGGGTTGGGGACCCAGTACTTC,TRBV6-5,.,TRBJ2-5,TRBD1
CATSGSGGDIYGYTF,TGTGCCACCAGTGGTTCAGGGGGCGACATCTATGGCTACACCTTC,TRBV24-1,.,TRBJ1-2,TRBD1
CASSFSGLPYQPQHF,TGTGCCAGCAGCTTTAGCGGGCTCCCATATCAGCCCCAGCATTTT,TRBV7-8,.,TRBJ1-5,.
CATSRDLADNSPLHF,TGTGCCACCAGCAGAGATTTGGCAGATAATTCACCCCTCCACTTT,TRBV15,.,TRBJ1-6,.